The T cell receptor beta chain described here comes from a study of Ad26.COV2.S vaccination and SARS-CoV-2 variants. Study-wide points: In TCR breadth and depth analyses, total T cell responses may have been underestimated.

Turning to this clone: Its antigen is currently unknown.

CDR3 size: 14 residues. The V gene lost 2 bases and the J gene lost 5 bases, with 13 bases spanning the gap. The germline V gene has CDR1 SGHTS and CDR2 YDEGEE. Noted treatment: around 19 received Ad26.COV2.S at low or high dose, single or two shots; several received placebo; per-sample allocation not given. Samples were taken on day 63 after the first vaccine or placebo injection. An Ad26 vector that expressed Wuhan-strain SARS-CoV-2 spike constituted the vaccine. Data came from immunoSEQ multiplex PCR; TCRdb stores just in-frame clones and leaves some out. The sample holds more than 300,000 clones, about 89% seen once.

The V gene is TRBV5-8, the J gene TRBJ2-5; D might be TRBD1 (6 bases). Material: peripheral blood, obtained in a trial of Ad26.COV2.S vaccine versus placebo. This receptor was obtained from a person aged 18-60 years who received the Ad26.COV2.S COVID-19 vaccine or a placebo. The CDR3 region is CASSLKPTGETQYF. As DNA, the CDR3 is TGTGCCAGCAGCTTAAAACCTACAGGGGAGACCCAGTACTTC.